The next 26 T cell receptor beta chains were all read from a single sample in a study of regulatory T cells in long-lasting Graves disease. Arm-PCR of CDR3 regions with iRepertoire HTBI primers generated TCR beta libraries. TCRdb redid the calling of the multiplex PCR reads with MiXCR, one entry per CDR3 protein. Of roughly 400,000 distinct CDR3 sequences in the sample, around 20% were seen once. Time point described: persistent/refractory GD, antithyroid drugs over 5 years with positive TRAb. The authors made the TCR library using RNA they extracted from PBMCs. Sequencing used peripheral blood mononuclear cells (PBMCs), obtained when the disease was refractory, from a patient treated with antithyroid drugs. The origin of the receptors is a female donor with Graves disease.

This clonotype was seen only a few times. The CDR3 DNA reads TGTGCTTCGACTAGCGGGAGGGTAGAGACCCAGTACTTC. It codes for CASTSGRVETQYF. V and J are TRBV6-1 and TRBJ2-5, with 14 positions matching TRBD2. This CDR3 spans 13 amino acids. Germline V gene lookup returns CDR1 MNHNS and CDR2 SASEGT.

The chain has TRBV19 and TRBJ1-1; D is unclear. The V end lost 4 bases, the J end lost 4 bases, and 10 bases lay between the germline ends. CDR1 and CDR2 from the germline V gene are LNHDA and SQIVND (reference sequence). CDR3 length equals 13 residues. CDR3 nucleotide sequence: TGTGCCAGTAGTAAGGTCATTTCCACTGAAGCTTTCTTT. Encoded protein: CASSKVISTEAFF.

This clonotype was found a few times. The rearrangement joins TRBV19 to TRBJ1-5; TRBD1 agrees at 9 bases. CDR3 length: 16 residues. Germline V gene lookup returns CDR1 LNHDA and CDR2 SQIVND (reference sequence). The V gene end was trimmed by 5 bases and the J gene end by 4 bases; junction bases not matched to a gene: 9. The CDR3 DNA is TGTGCCAGTAGTTTCCTCGGGGGACAGGGAAATCAGCCCCAGCATTTT. Its translation is CASSFLGGQGNQPQHF.

This sequence joins TRBV5-1 and TRBJ1-4; 7 bases line up with TRBD1. CDR3 length: 14 amino acids. V was pared by 4 bases and J by 2 bases, with 2 bases of the junction left unmatched. The V gene's germline CDR1 is SGHRS and CDR2 YFSETQ. In DNA form, the CDR3 reads TGCGCCAGCAGCGAACAGGGGACTAATGAAAAACTGTTTTTT. Encoded protein: CASSEQGTNEKLFF.

This clonotype was counted ten times or more. V and J are TRBV28 and TRBJ1-5; perhaps TRBD1 as D (6 bases). This CDR3 contains 13 residues. Germline V gene data show CDR1 as MDHEN and CDR2 as SYDVKM. Trimming removed 4 bases from V and 6 bases from J, with 10 bases in between. CDR3 sequence reads: CASSSRGLQPQHF. The DNA for the CDR3 is TGTGCCAGCAGTTCTCGGGGGCTTCAGCCCCAGCATTTT.

As for this clonotype: This likely stems from a read error, as it lies one base from a far larger clone. The chain links TRBV7-9 to TRBJ2-7; TRBD1 agrees at 7 bases. Germline loops: CDR1 SEHNR, CDR2 FQNEAQ (reference sequence). This CDR3 contains 13 residues. The J segment lost 2 bases and the V segment lost 7 bases, leaving 5 bases of the junction unmatched. CDR3 DNA: TGTGCCAGCAACCCGGGACAGACCTACGAGCAGTACTTC. It is translated as CASNPGQTYEQYF. Complete variable domain (other parts from reference TRBV7-9 and TRBJ2-7): DTGVSQNPRHKITKRGQNVTFRCDPISEHNRLYWYRQTLGQGPEFLTYFQNEAQLEKSRLLSDRFSAERPKGSFSTLEIQRTEQGDSAMYLCASNPGQTYEQYFGPGTRLTVT.

The chain recombines TRBV18 with TRBJ2-7; D may match TRBD1 or TRBD2 (5 bases each). Germline CDR1 reads KGHSH; CDR2 reads LQKENI. The CDR3 is 15 amino acids. V gave up 0 bases and J gave up 2 bases, with 11 bases separating them. The CDR3 DNA reads as TGTGCCAGCTCACCACCGGGGACCTCAACCTACGAGCAGTACTTC. It is translated as CASSPPGTSTYEQYF.

The V and J genes are TRBV20-1 and TRBJ2-7, with TRBD2 matching 11 bases. The CDR3 sequence is 16 residues long. With V trimmed by 4 bases and J by 4 bases, 12 bases remained unmatched. Germline CDR1 DFQATT, CDR2 SNEGSKA (reference sequence). The CDR3 sequence is CSANRGPSGRPYEQYF. The CDR3 bases are TGCAGTGCTAACAGGGGGCCTAGCGGGAGGCCTTACGAGCAGTACTTC.

The sample holds a few counts of this clonotype. This chain joins TRBV5-1 and TRBJ2-5, with 8 bases lining up with TRBD2. The germline gives CDR1 SGHRS, CDR2 YFSETQ. V shed 3 bases, J shed 4 bases, and the junction held 5 bases outside the gene matches. This CDR3 comprises 14 residues. This CDR3 reads CASSSGAGVETQYF. Written as DNA, the CDR3 is TGCGCCAGCAGCTCCGGAGCGGGAGTAGAGACCCAGTACTTC.

This clonotype occurred a few times. The gene calls are TRBV28 and TRBJ2-1; 7 nucleotides agree with TRBD1. After removal of 6 bases from V and 6 bases from J, the junction contained 11 bases not matched to a gene. The germline gives CDR1 MDHEN, CDR2 SYDVKM. This CDR3 contains 15 residues. CDR3 residues: CASSPSGQVSNEQFF. The DNA for the CDR3 is TGTGCCAGCAGCCCCTCCGGACAGGTTAGCAATGAGCAGTTCTTC.

Ten or more counts support this clonotype. This chain joins TRBV3-1 and TRBJ2-5; 10 nucleotides match TRBD1. The CDR3 has 15 amino acids. V lost 3 bases, J lost 10 bases, and 11 bases stayed unmatched. Germline V CDR1 and CDR2: LGHDT, YNNKEL (reference sequence). Here the CDR3 DNA reads TGTGCCAGCAGCCACACGGGACAGGGGACGTGGGACCAGTACTTC. The encoded protein is CASSHTGQGTWDQYF.

The sample holds many counts of this clonotype. The chain is built from TRBV6-1 and TRBJ1-1; D not resolved. The germline V and J ends were trimmed by 6 bases and 0 bases, with 5 bases remaining between them. This CDR3 comprises 12 residues. Germline CDR1 reads MNHNS; CDR2 reads SASEGT. The CDR3 coding sequence is TGTGCCAGCAGCCCGATGAACACTGAAGCTTTCTTT. Encoded protein: CASSPMNTEAFF.

This clonotype has a handful of counts. The chain joins TRBV20-1 to TRBJ2-5, with TRBD2 identical over 8 bases. Germline trimming cut 3 bases from V and 2 bases from J; bases unmatched to any gene: 8. The CDR3 runs to 15 residues. Germline loops: CDR1 DFQATT, CDR2 SNEGSKA (reference sequence). CDR3 bases: TGCAGTGCTAGTGGGGGTAGCGGGAAGCAAGAGACCCAGTACTTC. Protein product: CSASGGSGKQETQYF.

The genes are TRBV7-9 and TRBJ2-2; D is perhaps TRBD2 (6 bases). V was cut by 8 bases and J by 5 bases, with 24 bases left in between. This CDR3 region has 17 residues. CDR1 and CDR2 (germline): SEHNR, FQNEAQ (reference sequence). CDR3 in amino acids: CASAIGGGRRSTGELFF. The CDR3 nucleotides read TGTGCCAGCGCAATTGGTGGAGGGAGAAGGTCTACCGGGGAGCTGTTTTTT.

This clonotype was picked up a small number of times. The chain recombines TRBV9 with TRBJ2-7; 11 positions match TRBD1. The germline CDR1 and CDR2 sequences are SGDLS and YYNGEE. The CDR3 totals 16 residues. With V trimmed by 0 bases and J by 3 bases, 5 bases remained unmatched. The CDR3 DNA reads as TGTGCCAGCAGCGTAGGGACAGGGGGCGATGGCTACGAGCAGTACTTC. Its translation is CASSVGTGGDGYEQYF.

This chain connects TRBV29-1 to TRBJ2-7, with D perhaps TRBD1 (5 bases). CDR1 and CDR2 from the germline V gene are SQVTM and ANQGSEA. The CDR3 extends over 13 amino acids. V was shortened by 4 bases and J by 2 bases, with 12 bases between the two germline ends. CDR3 region: CSVGGLKAYEQYF. For the CDR3, the DNA is TGCAGCGTTGGGGGCCTGAAAGCCTACGAGCAGTACTTC.

This clonotype was seen ten or more times. The chain links TRBV5-1 to TRBJ1-1; possible D gene TRBD1, 5 bases. The CDR3 spans 15 residues. Germline CDR1 and CDR2: SGHRS and YFSETQ. Trimming took 4 bases from V and 5 from J, leaving 18 bases between them. The CDR3 DNA is TGCGCCAGCAGCCGACTACCTTGGACAAGGACTGAAGCTTTCTTT. Its protein product is CASSRLPWTRTEAFF.

This chain links TRBV20-1 with TRBJ1-1, with D hard to call. Germline CDR1 reads DFQATT; CDR2 reads SNEGSKA (reference sequence). Trimming pared 2 bases from V and 8 bases from J, leaving 6 bases between. The CDR3 consists of 10 residues. The CDR3 reads CSARILEAFF. The CDR3 bases are TGCAGTGCTAGAATCCTAGAAGCTTTCTTT.

This clonotype has a handful of counts. This chain links TRBV28 with TRBJ1-3; 7 positions match TRBD1. Per germline, CDR1 MDHEN and CDR2 SYDVKM. There are 17 residues in the CDR3. Germline trimming cut 7 bases from V and 0 bases from J; bases unmatched to any gene: 12. The CDR3 loop reads CASKPGGTEASGNTIYF. The CDR3 DNA reads TGTGCCAGCAAACCCGGAGGGACAGAAGCCTCTGGAAACACCATATATTTT.

In regard to this clonotype: Just one base apart from a much larger clone, this may be a read error. Likely a read error: the CDR3 ends without its conserved phenylalanine or tryptophan. The V and J genes are TRBV3-1 and TRBJ1-1, with 9 bases matching TRBD1. This CDR3 has 15 residues. The germline V gene encodes CDR1 LGHDT and CDR2 YNNKEL (reference sequence). V lost 5 bases and J lost 0; bases outside the gene matches: 4. The CDR3 is CASSKGTGMNTEAFS. CDR3 in DNA: TGTGCCAGCAGCAAAGGGACAGGGATGAACACTGAAGCTTTCTCT.

CDR3 residues: CAWSAGGEQFF. CDR3 in DNA: TGTGCCTGGAGTGCCGGGGGGGAGCAGTTCTTC. The chain is built from TRBV30 and TRBJ2-1; 7 positions match TRBD2. The CDR3 totals 11 residues. The V gene end was trimmed by 1 base and the J gene end by 10 bases; junction bases not matched to a gene: 1. Germline V CDR1 and CDR2: GTSNPN, SVGIG (reference sequence).

V and J are TRBV7-9 and TRBJ1-4; TRBD1 agrees at 7 bases. The CDR3 is 15 amino acids. Trimming cost V 5 bases and J 7 bases; bases outside gene matches: 10. Germline CDR1 and CDR2: SEHNR and FQNEAQ (reference sequence). Here the CDR3 reads CASSTQQGTIEKLFF. Here the CDR3 DNA reads TGTGCCAGCAGCACCCAACAGGGGACAATTGAAAAACTGTTTTTT. The complete variable domain, with remaining parts taken from reference TRBV7-9 and TRBJ1-4, reads DTGVSQNPRHKITKRGQNVTFRCDPISEHNRLYWYRQTLGQGPEFLTYFQNEAQLEKSRLLSDRFSAERPKGSFSTLEIQRTEQGDSAMYLCASSTQQGTIEKLFFGSGTQLSVL.

At least ten counts were recorded for this clonotype. The gene calls are TRBV2 and TRBJ1-2; D remains ambiguous. CDR3 length: 12 amino acids. The germline gives CDR1 SNHLY, CDR2 FYNNEI. Trimming took 7 bases from V and 4 from J, leaving 10 bases between them. The CDR3 region is CASTGEIYGYTF. The CDR3 DNA sequence: TGTGCCAGCACCGGGGAAATCTATGGCTACACCTTC.

This clonotype was seen ten or more times. The rearrangement uses TRBV6-1 and TRBJ2-7, with D unclear. This CDR3 has 15 amino acids. Germline V gene sequence: CDR1 MNHNS, CDR2 SASEGT. Trimming took 4 bases from V and 0 from J, leaving 13 bases between them. The chain's CDR3 is CASSALPGASYEQYF. The CDR3 DNA is TGTGCCAGCAGTGCCTTGCCAGGCGCCTCCTACGAGCAGTACTTC.

V is TRBV20-1 and J is TRBJ2-7, with 14 bases aligning to TRBD2. V dropped 8 bases and J dropped 0; count of bases not matched to a gene: 9. Germline assignment: CDR1 DFQATT and CDR2 SNEGSKA (reference sequence). CDR3 length: 16 residues. The CDR3 bases are TGCAGTACAGGACTAGCGGGAGGTGGGCTCTCCTACGAGCAGTACTTC. Translating gives CSTGLAGGGLSYEQYF.

This clonotype was picked up a small number of times. The chain has TRBV29-1 and TRBJ2-7; TRBD2 agrees at 10 bases. Trimming took 6 bases from V and 3 from J; bases not matched to a gene: 8. CDR1 is SQVTM, CDR2 ANQGSEA, per germline. This CDR3 comprises 14 residues. The CDR3, as DNA: TGCAGCGTCCAAGGTAGCGGGGGGATCTACGAGCAGTACTTC. This translates into CSVQGSGGIYEQYF.